This TCR beta chain was retrieved from a study of blood T cell repertoires in COVID-19. Turning to the study itself: Samples taken during acute and convalescent COVID-19 were collected in the United States, Italy and Spain.

Sequenced by immunoSEQ multiplex PCR; TCRdb stores in-frame clones only, minus some. The table includes about 180,000 clones, 80% to 90% detected once. V was pared by 3 bases and J by 5 bases, with 8 bases of the junction left unmatched. The length of the CDR3 is 16 residues. The germline CDR1 and CDR2 sequences are SGHNT and YYREEE (reference sequence). The clonotype originates from a middle-aged man with active or convalescent COVID-19. The rearrangement links TRBV5-4 to TRBJ2-2, with 9 bases fitting TRBD2. Sequenced sample: peripheral blood. The CDR3 loop is CASSSLLAGFTGELFF. CDR3 nucleotide sequence: TGTGCCAGCAGCTCTCTTCTAGCGGGGTTTACCGGGGAGCTGTTTTTT.